The 25 T cell receptor beta chains below were found in one sample sequenced in a study of T cells in Graves' hyperthyroidism and ophthalmopathy. RNA transcripts yielded amplified TCR beta CDR3 regions. The HTBI primer set was used in a first-round RT-PCR of the TCR CDR3. A single record per CDR3 protein comes from TCRdb applying MiXCR to the multiplex PCR reads. The table lists over 500,000 distinct CDR3 sequences, 15% to 20% of them singletons. The sample was blood. These TCRs come from a woman in her late teens or twenties with Graves' ophthalmopathy.

The sample holds many counts of this clonotype. This sequence joins TRBV28 and TRBJ2-1; D is ambiguous. Germline CDR1 is MDHEN and CDR2 is SYDVKM. V lost 1 base and J 0 bases, leaving 10 bases between the germline ends. The CDR3 runs 16 residues. Here the CDR3 DNA reads TGTGCCAGCAGTTTATTGCAGCGAAGCTCCTACAATGAGCAGTTCTTC. Its protein is CASSLLQRSSYNEQFF.

V usage is TRBV6-2 or TRBV6-3 and J usage is TRBJ1-2, with TRBD1 matching 8 bases. V lost 10 bases and J lost 5; bases outside the gene matches: 12. The germline CDR1 and CDR2 sequences are MNHEY and SVGEGT. The CDR3 runs 14 residues. CDR3 nucleotide sequence: TGTGCCACCCAAGCAGGGGGCGAGGGGTATGGCTACACCTTC. This sequence encodes CATQAGGEGYGYTF.

This clonotype was seen only a few times. The V gene is TRBV18, the J gene TRBJ2-7; D remains unclear. This CDR3 comprises 13 residues. Per germline, CDR1 KGHSH and CDR2 LQKENI. Trimming removed 1 base from V and 5 bases from J, with 9 bases in between. The CDR3 reads CASSPLRVHEQYF. The CDR3 region has the DNA TGTGCCAGCTCACCACTCCGGGTCCACGAGCAGTACTTC.

This clonotype was recorded many times. J is TRBJ2-3 and V is TRBV20-1; 8 bases map to TRBD1. Germline V gene lookup returns CDR1 DFQATT and CDR2 SNEGSKA (reference sequence). The V gene end was trimmed by 3 bases and the J gene end by 0 bases; junction bases not matched to a gene: 5. The CDR3 has 15 amino acids. The CDR3 here is CSASSGQGSTDTQYF. The CDR3 bases are TGCAGTGCTAGCAGCGGACAGGGTAGCACAGATACGCAGTATTTT.

This clonotype was counted many times. V and J are TRBV9 and TRBJ1-6, with 7 bases fitting TRBD1. J was trimmed by 1 base and V by 4 bases; bases with no gene match: 5. Germline assignment: CDR1 SGDLS and CDR2 YYNGEE. This CDR3 spans 16 amino acids. CDR3: CASSIRDRSYNSPLHF. The CDR3 region has the DNA TGTGCCAGCAGCATACGGGACAGATCCTATAATTCACCCCTCCACTTT. Complete variable domain (other parts from reference TRBV9 and TRBJ1-6): DSGVTQTPKHLITATGQRVTLRCSPRSGDLSVYWYQQSLDQGLQFLIQYYNGEERAKGNILERFSAQQFPDLHSELNLSSLELGDSALYFCASSIRDRSYNSPLHFGNGTRLTVT.

J is TRBJ1-1 and V is TRBV6-2 or TRBV6-3; D remains ambiguous. V was pared by 5 bases and J by 3 bases, with 4 bases between. Germline V gene sequence: CDR1 MNHEY, CDR2 SVGEGT. There are 11 residues in the CDR3. In nucleotides, the CDR3 is TGTGCCAGCAGTGCGCACACTGAAGCTTTCTTT. Translation gives CASSAHTEAFF.

The table lists this clonotype with many counts. This chain links TRBV4-1 with TRBJ1-2; D may be TRBD1 (5 bases). Trimming left V 1 base short and J 0 bases short, with 9 bases between. CDR3 length equals 15 residues. The germline V gene has CDR1 MGHRA and CDR2 YSYEKL. CDR3 nucleotide sequence: TGCGCCAGCAGCCAAGTGCCAGGGACTAACTATGGCTACACCTTC. It codes for CASSQVPGTNYGYTF.

Many counts were recorded for this clonotype. The chain recombines TRBV5-5 with TRBJ1-6, with TRBD1 identical over 7 bases. The CDR3 length is 15 residues. Per germline, CDR1 SGHKS and CDR2 YYEKEE (reference sequence). With V trimmed by 3 bases and J by 4 bases, 4 bases remained unmatched. The CDR3 spells CASSWTGQYNSPLHF. The CDR3 coding sequence is TGTGCCAGCAGCTGGACAGGACAGTATAATTCACCCCTCCACTTT.

This chain uses TRBV27 with TRBJ2-7; TRBD2 matches at 10 bases. The CDR3 runs to 14 residues. V shed 8 bases, J shed 6 bases, and the junction held 10 bases outside the gene matches. CDR1 and CDR2 from the germline V gene are MNHEY and SMNVEV (reference sequence). As DNA, the CDR3 is TGTGCCAGCGGCATAGCGGGAGGCTCTGCCGAGCAGTACTTC. Its translation is CASGIAGGSAEQYF.

This clonotype was counted at least ten times. V is TRBV28 and J is TRBJ2-2, with TRBD1 matching over 9 bases. Germline lookup yields CDR1 MDHEN and CDR2 SYDVKM. CDR3 length equals 13 residues. J was trimmed by 5 bases and V by 10 bases; bases with no gene match: 5. The DNA of the CDR3 is TGTGCCACTCAGACAGGGGGTACCGGGGAGCTGTTTTTT. This gives the protein CATQTGGTGELFF. Based on the CDR3 plus reference TRBV28 and TRBJ2-2, the full variable domain is DVKVTQSSRYLVKRTGEKVFLECVQDMDHENMFWYRQDPGLGLRLIYFSYDVKMKEKGDIPEGYSVSREKKERFSLILESASTNQTSMYLCATQTGGTGELFFGEGSRLTVL.

This clonotype was counted at least ten times. The DNA of the CDR3 is TGCGCCAGCAGCTTGGGCAGCCTCAGTGGCGCAGATACGCAGTATTTT. Amino acid sequence: CASSLGSLSGADTQYF. The V and J genes are TRBV5-1 and TRBJ2-3; D is unclear. CDR3 length equals 16 residues. Trimming left V 0 bases short and J 4 bases short, with 15 bases between. Germline V gene lookup returns CDR1 SGHRS and CDR2 YFSETQ.

This clonotype came up many times. V usage is TRBV6-1 and J usage is TRBJ2-3; 8 bases are a match to TRBD2. CDR3 size: 16 residues. Trimming cost V 5 bases and J 3 bases; bases outside gene matches: 10. CDR1 is MNHNS and CDR2 is SASEGT in the germline V gene. This CDR3 is CASSFRGGVSTDTQYF. Written as DNA, the CDR3 is TGTGCCAGCAGTTTTCGGGGGGGTGTAAGTACAGATACGCAGTATTTT.

In this sample, this clonotype turned up many times. This chain uses TRBV2 with TRBJ1-4; D uncertain. With 7 bases removed from V and 8 bases from J, the gap between germline ends came to 11 bases. The length of the CDR3 is 12 residues. Per the germline V gene, CDR1 is SNHLY and CDR2 is FYNNEI. In DNA, the CDR3 is TGTGCCAGCAACGGGTTAAGGGAAAAACTGTTTTTT. This gives the protein CASNGLREKLFF. Full variable domain (rest looked up from reference TRBV2 and TRBJ1-4): EPEVTQTPSHQVTQMGQEVILRCVPISNHLYFYWYRQILGQKVEFLVSFYNNEISEKSEIFDDQFSVERPDGSNFTLKIRSTKLEDSAMYFCASNGLREKLFFGSGTQLSVL.

This clonotype was detected only a few times. The chain links TRBV7-2 to TRBJ1-5, with D uncertain. Germline-derived CDR1 and CDR2 are SGHTA and FQGNSA. With 1 base removed from V and 0 bases from J, the gap between germline ends came to 7 bases. CDR3 length: 15 residues. The CDR3 nucleotides are TGTGCCAGCAGCTTAGGAGGGCATAGCAATCAGCCCCAGCATTTT. Translating gives CASSLGGHSNQPQHF.

In its sample, this clonotype was seen a few times. CDR3 loop: CASSFLVAGGYVTQYF. Written as DNA, the CDR3 is TGTGCCAGCAGTTTTTTGGTAGCGGGGGGATACGTGACCCAGTACTTC. The V call is TRBV27, the J call TRBJ2-5; 10 positions agree with TRBD2. The CDR3 covers 16 residues. Germline lookup yields CDR1 MNHEY and CDR2 SMNVEV (reference sequence). V was clipped by 3 bases and J by 7 bases; unmatched bases: 11.

This clonotype has just a few counts. The chain employs TRBV12-5 and TRBJ1-2, with 8 nucleotides matching TRBD1. The CDR3 is made up of 15 amino acids. V dropped 3 bases and J dropped 7; count of bases not matched to a gene: 10. The germline gives CDR1 LGHNT, CDR2 FRNRAP. As DNA, the CDR3 is TGTGCTAGTGGTTTCCACAGGGGGAACGACTTTGGCTACACCTTC. It yields the protein CASGFHRGNDFGYTF.

The chain carries TRBV5-1 and TRBJ1-2; the match to TRBD1 covers 7 bases. This CDR3 is 14 amino acids long. Germline V gene sequence: CDR1 SGHRS, CDR2 YFSETQ. V shed 0 bases, J shed 6 bases, and the junction held 5 bases outside the gene matches. The CDR3 protein is CASSLGQGWDGYTF. DNA of the CDR3: TGCGCCAGCAGCTTGGGACAGGGATGGGATGGCTACACCTTC.

The chain employs TRBV2 and TRBJ2-1; TRBD2 agrees at 9 bases. This CDR3 has 14 amino acids. Germline lookup yields CDR1 SNHLY and CDR2 FYNNEI. The ends lost 7 bases at V and 4 bases at J; junction bases unmatched: 5. The CDR3 nucleotides read TGTGCCAGCAAGGAGCGGGGGGCATACAATGAGCAGTTCTTC. Its protein product is CASKERGAYNEQFF.

Concerning this clonotype itself: A much larger clone lies one base from this, so it may be a read error. This rearrangement joins TRBV27 to TRBJ2-3; D unresolved. The length of the CDR3 is 14 residues. Looked up from germline, CDR1 is MNHEY and CDR2 is SMNVEV (reference sequence). The chain's CDR3 is CDSSFGSRGDTQYF. The CDR3 DNA reads as TGTGACAGCAGTTTTGGGTCGAGAGGAGATACGCAGTATTTT.

This clonotype was detected many times. This rearrangement joins TRBV20-1 to TRBJ2-7, with D perhaps given as TRBD1 or TRBD2 (5 bases each). Trimming removed 3 bases from V and 5 bases from J, with 20 bases in between. The CDR3 runs 15 residues. Germline assignment: CDR1 DFQATT and CDR2 SNEGSKA (reference sequence). CDR3 amino acids: CSASRHLTGTDEQYF. The CDR3 bases are TGCAGTGCTAGTCGCCACTTAACCGGGACGGACGAGCAGTACTTC.

This clonotype was counted many times. The rearrangement uses TRBV18 and TRBJ2-3; D unclear. Germline CDR1 and CDR2: KGHSH and LQKENI. Trimming took 0 bases from V and 6 from J, leaving 10 bases between them. The CDR3 contains 14 residues. The CDR3 sequence: CASSPPGQEDTQYF. The CDR3 DNA reads as TGTGCCAGCTCACCACCGGGCCAGGAGGATACGCAGTATTTT.

The rearrangement links TRBV28 to TRBJ2-7; 7 positions match TRBD2. CDR1 is MDHEN and CDR2 is SYDVKM in the germline V gene. This CDR3 has 16 residues. Losses at the gene ends were 11 bases for V and 3 bases for J; bases not matched to a gene: 19. The CDR3 sequence is CASAWVAGVGHYEQYF. CDR3 coding DNA: TGTGCCTCCGCGTGGGTCGCGGGAGTCGGGCACTACGAGCAGTACTTC.

The chain has TRBV9 and TRBJ2-5, with D uncertain. V gave up 0 bases and J gave up 4 bases, with 10 bases separating them. Germline CDR1 is SGDLS and CDR2 is YYNGEE. The CDR3 sequence is 14 residues long. CDR3 in DNA: TGTGCCAGCAGCGTAGATCCCAGTGGAGAGACCCAGTACTTC. The encoded protein is CASSVDPSGETQYF.

This clonotype was seen at least ten times. The chain joins TRBV12-3 or TRBV12-4 to TRBJ1-1; unclear D gene. The CDR3 spans 15 residues. Deletions cut 0 bases from V and 1 base from J, with 9 bases between. Here the CDR3 DNA reads TGTGCCAGCAGTTTAGCGCCAGCAGAGAACACTGAAGCTTTCTTT. As protein: CASSLAPAENTEAFF.

The table lists this clonotype with a few counts. The V gene is TRBV3-1, the J gene TRBJ1-3, with D perhaps TRBD1 (5 bases). CDR1 is LGHDT and CDR2 is YNNKEL in the germline V gene (reference sequence). CDR3 size: 16 residues. V shed 0 bases and J shed 2 bases, with 11 bases lying between them. CDR3 sequence reads: CASSQDLSGPGNTIYF. DNA of the CDR3: TGTGCCAGCAGCCAAGATTTGTCAGGGCCTGGAAACACCATATATTTT.